A single sample is the source of the 10 T cell receptor beta chains below, sequenced in a study of shared clonotypes between healthy human individuals. Assay: immunoSEQ multiplex PCR; the TCRdb copy retains only in-frame clones and omits some. The sample lists 2 million to 3 million clones; 93% were seen once. Material: naive CD4+ T cells from PBMCs. As for subset: CD45RA+ positively selected. The receptors shown here come from a man between 18 and 29 years old in good health. Some clones in this sample may be carry-over from other donors' samples.

A word on this clone: This CDR3 is also generated by other DNA sequences in the sample. The J gene is TRBJ2-7, the V gene TRBV27; D gene ambiguous. The CDR3 totals 12 residues. V lost 5 bases and J lost 4, with 9 bases in between. Germline CDR1 reads MNHEY; CDR2 reads SMNVEV (reference sequence). CDR3 residues: CASSLKGYEQYF. DNA of the CDR3: TGTGCCAGCAGTCTAAAGGGTTACGAGCAGTACTTC.

This sequence joins TRBV7-6 and TRBJ2-7; 7 nucleotides line up with TRBD2. The trim removed 2 bases at V and 2 bases at J, leaving 6 bases unmatched. This CDR3 spans 15 amino acids. CDR1 and CDR2 (germline): SGHVS, FNYEAQ. CDR3 loop: CASSLSPSGAYEQYF. In nucleotides, the CDR3 is TGTGCCAGCAGCTTAAGTCCTAGCGGTGCCTACGAGCAGTACTTC. The full variable domain, its missing parts supplied by reference TRBV7-6 and TRBJ2-7, is GAGVSQSPRYKVTKRGQDVALRCDPISGHVSLYWYRQALGQGPEFLTYFNYEAQQDKSGLPNDRFSAERPEGSISTLTIQRTEQRDSAMYRCASSLSPSGAYEQYFGPGTRLTVT.

The chain joins TRBV10-3 to TRBJ1-3; D uncertain. With 6 bases removed from V and 0 bases from J, the gap between germline ends came to 9 bases. Germline-derived CDR1 and CDR2 are ENHRY and SYGVKD. CDR3 length equals 14 residues. Here the CDR3 reads CAISAGYSGNTIYF. CDR3 nucleotide sequence: TGTGCCATCAGCGCGGGATACTCTGGAAACACCATATATTTT.

The genes are TRBV7-2 and TRBJ1-1; 10 bases fit TRBD1. CDR3 length equals 18 residues. Germline V lookup: CDR1 SGHTA, CDR2 FQGNSA. V lost 2 bases, J lost 0 bases, and 9 bases stayed unmatched. CDR3 region: CASSLRWGTGALNTEAFF. The DNA of the CDR3 is TGTGCCAGCAGCTTACGTTGGGGGACAGGGGCCTTGAACACTGAAGCTTTCTTT.

The chain carries TRBV7-8 and TRBJ2-5; D not resolved. In germline, CDR1 is SGHVS, CDR2 FQNEAQ. The CDR3 has 16 residues. Trimming cost V 1 base and J 5 bases, with 17 bases left between them. For the CDR3, the DNA is TGTGCCAGCAGCTTAGTCCCGTGGCAGGTAAAGGAGACCCAGTACTTC. Residues: CASSLVPWQVKETQYF.

V usage is TRBV5-4 and J usage is TRBJ2-7, with a tentative D call TRBD2 (6 bases). CDR1 and CDR2 (germline): SGHNT, YYREEE (reference sequence). This CDR3 region has 14 residues. Trimming left V 0 bases short and J 3 bases short, with 10 bases between. CDR3 loop: CASSLDGGNYEQYF. The CDR3, as DNA: TGTGCCAGCAGCTTGGACGGCGGGAACTACGAGCAGTACTTC.

This sequence joins TRBV5-1 and TRBJ2-7; 10 bases match TRBD1. Germline values: CDR1 SGHRS, CDR2 YFSETQ. This CDR3 contains 14 residues. V gave up 4 bases and J gave up 7 bases; unmatched junction bases: 8. In DNA form, the CDR3 reads TGCGCCAGCAGCGTCGGGACAGGGGCGTGGGAGCAGTACTTC. Translated, it gives CASSVGTGAWEQYF.

This clone was seen a single time. This chain connects TRBV7-9 to TRBJ2-7; tentatively, D is TRBD2 (6 bases). The CDR3 contains 13 residues. Trimming took 5 bases from V and 6 from J, leaving 14 bases between them. The germline V gene encodes CDR1 SEHNR and CDR2 FQNEAQ (reference sequence). The chain's CDR3 is CASSERTIPEQYF. CDR3 nucleotide sequence: TGTGCCAGCAGCGAGAGGACTATCCCCGAGCAGTACTTC.

This sequence joins TRBV11-2 and TRBJ2-7; TRBD2 agrees at 8 bases. The CDR3 covers 16 residues. With 7 bases clipped from V and 7 bases from J, the junction kept 18 bases outside the gene matches. Germline CDR1 reads SGHAT; CDR2 reads FQNNGV. CDR3 coding DNA: TGTGCCAGCACCCAACCGGGGGGGTCGTCACGGGGTGAGCAGTACTTC. Translation: CASTQPGGSSRGEQYF.

The CDR3 DNA sequence: TGCGCCAGCAGCTTGTCAGCGGGAGGCCGCTACGAGCAGTACTTC. This gives the protein CASSLSAGGRYEQYF. V usage is TRBV5-1 and J usage is TRBJ2-7; 9 bases align to TRBD2. Germline-derived CDR1 and CDR2 are SGHRS and YFSETQ. The CDR3 is 15 residues long. With 1 base clipped from V and 3 bases from J, the junction kept 5 bases outside the gene matches.